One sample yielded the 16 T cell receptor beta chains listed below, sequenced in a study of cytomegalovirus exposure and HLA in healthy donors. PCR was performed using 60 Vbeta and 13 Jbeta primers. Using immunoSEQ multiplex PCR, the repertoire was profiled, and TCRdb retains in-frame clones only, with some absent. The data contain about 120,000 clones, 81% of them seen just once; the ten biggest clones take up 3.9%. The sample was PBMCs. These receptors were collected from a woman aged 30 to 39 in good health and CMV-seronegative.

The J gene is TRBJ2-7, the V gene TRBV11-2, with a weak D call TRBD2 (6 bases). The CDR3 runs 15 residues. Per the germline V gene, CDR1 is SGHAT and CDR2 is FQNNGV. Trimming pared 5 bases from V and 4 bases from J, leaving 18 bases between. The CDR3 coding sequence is TGTGCCAGCAGCCCGATCCCCGGGAGCCAATACGAGCAGTACTTC. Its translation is CASSPIPGSQYEQYF. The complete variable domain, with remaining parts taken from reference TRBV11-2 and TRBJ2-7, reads EAGVAQSPRYKIIEKRQSVAFWCNPISGHATLYWYQQILGQGPKLLIQFQNNGVVDDSQLPKDRFSAERLKGVDSTLKIQPAKLEDSAVYLCASSPIPGSQYEQYFGPGTRLTVT.

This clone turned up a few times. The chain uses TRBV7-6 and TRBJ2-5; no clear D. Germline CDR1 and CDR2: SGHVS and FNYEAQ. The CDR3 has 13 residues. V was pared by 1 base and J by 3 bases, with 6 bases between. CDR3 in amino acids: CASSLGPEETQYF. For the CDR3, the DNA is TGTGCCAGCAGCTTAGGTCCGGAAGAGACCCAGTACTTC.

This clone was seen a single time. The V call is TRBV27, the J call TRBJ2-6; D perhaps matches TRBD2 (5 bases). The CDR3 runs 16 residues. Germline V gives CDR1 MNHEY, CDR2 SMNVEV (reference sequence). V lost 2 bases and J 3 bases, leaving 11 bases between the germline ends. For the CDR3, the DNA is TGTGCCAGCAGTTTACCTGGACGGGGTGGGGCCAACGTCCTGACTTTC. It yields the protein CASSLPGRGGANVLTF. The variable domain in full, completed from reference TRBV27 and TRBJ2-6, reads EAQVTQNPRYLITVTGKKLTVTCSQNMNHEYMSWYRQDPGLGLRQIYYSMNVEVTDKGDVPEGYKVSRKEKRNFPLILESPSPNQTSLYFCASSLPGRGGANVLTFGAGSRLTVL.

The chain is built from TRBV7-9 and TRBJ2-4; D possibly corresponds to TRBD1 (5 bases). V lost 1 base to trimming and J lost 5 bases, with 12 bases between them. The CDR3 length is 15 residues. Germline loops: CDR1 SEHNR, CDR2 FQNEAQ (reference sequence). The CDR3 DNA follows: TGTGCCAGCAGCTTAGGTACAGGCGTAGAAAACATTCAGTACTTC. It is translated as CASSLGTGVENIQYF.

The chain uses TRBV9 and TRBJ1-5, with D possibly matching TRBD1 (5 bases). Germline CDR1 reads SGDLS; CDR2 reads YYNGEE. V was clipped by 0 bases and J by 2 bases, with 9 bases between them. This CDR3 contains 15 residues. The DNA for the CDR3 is TGTGCCAGCAGCGTAGGGCCGACAGGCAATCAGCCCCAGCATTTT. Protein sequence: CASSVGPTGNQPQHF.

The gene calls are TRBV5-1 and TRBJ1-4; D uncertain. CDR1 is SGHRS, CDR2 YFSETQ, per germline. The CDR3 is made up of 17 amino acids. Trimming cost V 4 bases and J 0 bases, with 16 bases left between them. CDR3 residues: CASSQGASSATNEKLFF. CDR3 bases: TGCGCCAGCAGCCAAGGAGCCTCCAGTGCAACTAATGAAAAACTGTTTTTT.

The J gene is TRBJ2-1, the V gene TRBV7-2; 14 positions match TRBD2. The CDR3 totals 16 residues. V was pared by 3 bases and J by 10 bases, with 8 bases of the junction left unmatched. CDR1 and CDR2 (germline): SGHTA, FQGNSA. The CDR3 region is CASSLGLAGVKAEQFF. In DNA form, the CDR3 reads TGTGCCAGCAGCTTGGGACTAGCGGGAGTAAAGGCGGAGCAGTTCTTC.

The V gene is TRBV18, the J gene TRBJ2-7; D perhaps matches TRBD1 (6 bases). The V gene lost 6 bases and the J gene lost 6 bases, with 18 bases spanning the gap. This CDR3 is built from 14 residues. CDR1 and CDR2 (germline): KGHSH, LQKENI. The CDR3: CASSVPQGIAEQYF. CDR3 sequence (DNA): TGTGCCAGCTCCGTGCCCCAGGGGATCGCCGAGCAGTACTTC.

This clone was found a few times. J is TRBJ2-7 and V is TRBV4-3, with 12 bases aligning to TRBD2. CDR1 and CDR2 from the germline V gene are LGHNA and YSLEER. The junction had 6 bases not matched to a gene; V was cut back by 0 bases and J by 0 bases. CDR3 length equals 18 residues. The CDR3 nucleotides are TGCGCCAGCAGCCAAGAGAGACTAGCGGGAGATTTCTCCTACGAGCAGTACTTC. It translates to CASSQERLAGDFSYEQYF.

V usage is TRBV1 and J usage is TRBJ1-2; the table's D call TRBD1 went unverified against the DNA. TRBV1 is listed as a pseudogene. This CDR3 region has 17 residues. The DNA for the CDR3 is TGCACCAGCAGCCAAGATAGGGACAGGGCCTCAAACTATGGCTACACCTTC. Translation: CTSSQDRDRASNYGYTF.

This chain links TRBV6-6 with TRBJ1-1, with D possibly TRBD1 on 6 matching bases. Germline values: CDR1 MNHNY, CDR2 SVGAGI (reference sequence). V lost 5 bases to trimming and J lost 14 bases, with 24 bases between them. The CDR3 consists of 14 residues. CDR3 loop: CASSGSPDRRNRFF. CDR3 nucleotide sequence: TGTGCCAGCAGTGGGAGTCCGGACAGACGTAATCGCTTCTTT.

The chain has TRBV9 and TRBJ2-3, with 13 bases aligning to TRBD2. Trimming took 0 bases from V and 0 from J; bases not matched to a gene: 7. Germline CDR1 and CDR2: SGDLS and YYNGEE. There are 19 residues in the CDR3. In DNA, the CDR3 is TGTGCCAGCAGCGTAGCACCTGGGGGACTAGCGGGGAGCACAGATACGCAGTATTTT. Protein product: CASSVAPGGLAGSTDTQYF.

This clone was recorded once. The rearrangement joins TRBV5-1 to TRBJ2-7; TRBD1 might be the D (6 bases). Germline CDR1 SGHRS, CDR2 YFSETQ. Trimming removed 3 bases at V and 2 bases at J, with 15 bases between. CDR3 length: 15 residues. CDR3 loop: CASSSGWDNPYEQYF. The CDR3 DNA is TGCGCCAGCAGCTCGGGGTGGGACAACCCCTACGAGCAGTACTTC.

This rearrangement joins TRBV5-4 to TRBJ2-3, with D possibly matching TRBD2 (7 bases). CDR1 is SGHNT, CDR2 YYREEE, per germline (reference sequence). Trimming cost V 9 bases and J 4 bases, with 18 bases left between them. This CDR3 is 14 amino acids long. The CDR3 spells CANQPGGLSDTQYF. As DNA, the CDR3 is TGTGCCAACCAGCCCGGGGGGCTGTCAGATACGCAGTATTTT.

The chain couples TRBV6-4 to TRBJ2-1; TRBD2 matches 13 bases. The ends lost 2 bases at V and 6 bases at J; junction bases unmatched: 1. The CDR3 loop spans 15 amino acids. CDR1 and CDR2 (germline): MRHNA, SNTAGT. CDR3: CASSDGTSGVNEQFF. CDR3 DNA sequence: TGTGCCAGCAGTGACGGGACTAGCGGGGTCAATGAGCAGTTCTTC.

The chain's CDR3 is CASKVLGLAGGGELFF. In DNA, the CDR3 is TGTGCCAGTAAAGTACTTGGACTAGCGGGAGGCGGGGAGCTGTTTTTT. The gene calls are TRBV2 and TRBJ2-2, with 14 nucleotides matching TRBD2. V lost 9 bases to trimming and J lost 7 bases; unmatched junction nucleotides: 10. The CDR3 runs 16 residues. In germline, CDR1 is SNHLY, CDR2 FYNNEI.